The rows below give T cell receptor beta chains drawn from one sample of a study of blood T cell repertoires in COVID-19. Using immunoSEQ multiplex PCR, the repertoire was profiled, and TCRdb retains in-frame clones only, with some absent. The sample has 150,000 to 200,000 clones; about 85% are singletons. The sequenced material came from PBMCs or T cells enriched from blood (not recorded which). Receptors originate from a woman in her thirties or forties with acute COVID-19. Each CDR3 is given with its conserved first and last residue. Fields, in order: D gene, J gene, V gene, CDR3 length, clone size, CDR3 protein, CDR3 DNA. D genes are given only for firm matches. Expanded clones are given a class, and other clones once, few, many or no size at all.

. | TRBJ1-5 | TRBV19 | 16 | . | CASNGGLSFSNQPQHF | TGTGCCAGTAATGGGGGCCTCAGTTTTAGCAATCAGCCCCAGCATTTT
. | TRBJ1-6 | TRBV15 | 14 | once | CATRPSSYNSPLHF | TGTGCCACCAGGCCGAGCTCCTATAATTCACCCCTCCACTTT
. | TRBJ2-2 | TRBV4-2 | 17 | . | CASSQDRYGGTTGELFF | TGTGCCAGCAGCCAGGATAGGTACGGCGGGACTACCGGGGAGCTGTTTTTT
TRBD1 | TRBJ1-1 | TRBV5-6 | 14 | . | CASSSRDRGFIAFF | TGTGCCAGCAGCTCCCGGGACAGGGGCTTCATAGCTTTCTTT
TRBD2 | TRBJ2-5 | TRBV24-1 | 17 | . | CATSDRLAGGPIETQYF | TGTGCCACCAGTGATCGACTAGCGGGAGGGCCAATAGAGACCCAGTACTTC
. | TRBJ1-2 | TRBV6-5 | 13 | few | CASSYDTNYGYTF | TGTGCCAGCAGTTACGACACCAACTATGGCTACACCTTC
. | TRBJ2-2 | TRBV25-1 | 13 | . | CASTRDTSGELFF | TGTGCCAGCACCCGGGACACCTCCGGGGAGCTGTTTTTT
. | TRBJ2-5 | TRBV28 | 15 | . | CASSLSHSSWETQYF | TGTGCCAGCAGTTTATCGCACAGTTCCTGGGAGACCCAGTACTTC
. | TRBJ1-2 | TRBV11-2 | 15 | . | CASSFSPGSDYGYTF | TGTGCCAGCAGCTTCTCCCCGGGGTCGGATTATGGCTACACCTTC
. | TRBJ1-2 | TRBV6-1 | 16 | . | CASSEVVAASLYGYTF | TGTGCCAGCAGTGAAGTTGTGGCCGCATCCCTCTATGGCTACACCTTC
. | TRBJ1-5 | TRBV19 | 16 | . | CASSPVQRERSQPQHF | TGTGCCAGTAGTCCAGTCCAGCGGGAGAGGAGTCAGCCCCAGCATTTT
. | TRBJ1-2 | TRBV6-1 | 15 | . | CASSESGRITNGYTF | TGTGCCAGCAGTGAGTCAGGGCGGATTACAAATGGCTACACCTTC
TRBD1 | TRBJ2-1 | TRBV5-8 | 15 | few | CASSRGTGGYNEQFF | TGTGCCAGCAGCCGAGGGACAGGCGGTTACAATGAGCAGTTCTTC
TRBD1 | TRBJ1-1 | TRBV2 | 15 | . | CASRTGTGGLAEAFF | TGTGCCAGCAGAACCGGGACAGGCGGACTGGCTGAAGCTTTCTTT
. | TRBJ1-2 | TRBV3-1/TRBV3-2 | 16 | . | CASSQGGLQLLDGYTF | TGTGCCAGCAGCCAAGGCGGACTGCAACTGTTGGATGGCTACACCTTC
TRBD1 | TRBJ2-1 | TRBV5-1 | 13 | . | CASSGDRENEQFF | TGCGCCAGCAGCGGTGACAGGGAGAATGAGCAGTTCTTC
TRBD2 | TRBJ2-1 | TRBV29-1 | 12 | once | CSELAHYNEQFF | TGCAGCGAACTAGCGCACTACAATGAGCAGTTCTTC
. | TRBJ2-5 | TRBV2 | 16 | . | CASSEAEGPLQETQYF | TGTGCCAGCAGTGAAGCGGAGGGACCGCTCCAAGAGACCCAGTACTTC
. | TRBJ1-3 | TRBV28 | 16 | . | CASSTHTNLSGNTIYF | TGTGCCAGCAGTACCCACACTAACCTCTCTGGAAACACCATATATTTT
. | TRBJ2-5 | TRBV11-2 | 16 | . | CASSLVPSGLQETQYF | TGTGCCAGCAGCTTAGTCCCTTCGGGTCTGCAAGAGACCCAGTACTTC
TRBD2 | TRBJ2-3 | TRBV6-1 | 17 | . | CASSEGPSGLSTDTQYF | TGTGCCAGCAGTGAAGGGCCTAGCGGACTTAGCACAGATACGCAGTATTTT
TRBD1 | TRBJ1-2 | TRBV2 | 13 | . | CASSGTGVGGYTF | TGTGCCAGCAGTGGGACAGGGGTAGGGGGCTACACCTTC
TRBD2 | TRBJ2-3 | TRBV18 | 16 | . | CASSPGLAGGTDTQYF | TGTGCCAGCTCACCTGGACTAGCGGGAGGGACAGATACGCAGTATTTT
TRBD2 | TRBJ2-3 | TRBV7-9 | 17 | . | CASSLVPSGDHTDTQYF | TGTGCCAGCAGCTTAGTTCCCAGCGGGGACCACACAGATACGCAGTATTTT
TRBD2 | TRBJ2-1 | TRBV11-1 | 16 | . | CASSHGTSGRYNEQFF | TGTGCCAGCAGCCATGGGACTAGCGGGAGGTACAATGAGCAGTTCTTC
TRBD2 | TRBJ2-1 | TRBV29-1 | 14 | . | CSATGLAAYNEQFF | TGCAGCGCCACAGGACTAGCGGCTTACAATGAGCAGTTCTTC
TRBD2 | TRBJ2-2 | TRBV7-9 | 16 | . | CASSFFSGGPPGELFF | TGTGCCAGCAGCTTTTTCTCGGGAGGGCCTCCCGGGGAGCTGTTTTTT
. | TRBJ1-2 | TRBV30 | 13 | . | CAWSVQANYGYTF | TGTGCCTGGAGTGTACAAGCTAACTATGGCTACACCTTC
TRBD1 | TRBJ1-4 | TRBV4-1 | 20 | . | CASSHPRQGVKKVANEKLFF | TGCGCCAGCAGCCATCCGCGACAGGGAGTAAAGAAGGTGGCTAATGAAAAACTGTTTTTT
TRBD2 | TRBJ2-2 | TRBV2 | 15 | . | CASRLTSGSSGELFF | TGTGCCAGCAGATTGACTAGCGGGAGCTCCGGGGAGCTGTTTTTT
TRBD1 | TRBJ2-3 | TRBV5-6 | 16 | . | CASSPDLTGSTDTQYF | TGTGCCAGCAGCCCCGATTTGACAGGGTCCACAGATACGCAGTATTTT
TRBD1 | TRBJ1-2 | TRBV7-9 | 15 | few | CASSLQTGTEESYTF | TGTGCCAGCAGCTTACAAACCGGGACAGAAGAGAGCTACACCTTC
. | TRBJ1-1 | TRBV20-1 | 11 | . | CSASSGNEAFF | TGCAGTGCTAGCAGTGGTAATGAAGCTTTCTTT
. | TRBJ2-4 | TRBV12-3/TRBV12-4 | 13 | . | CASSLSTARGSYF | TGTGCCAGCAGTTTATCAACCGCCAGGGGTTCTTACTTC
TRBD1 | TRBJ1-1 | TRBV27 | 14 | . | CASRPGQGASEAFF | TGTGCCAGCAGACCGGGACAGGGGGCAAGTGAAGCTTTCTTT
TRBD2 | TRBJ2-2 | TRBV7-9 | 16 | few | CASSLASGRMAGELFF | TGTGCCAGCAGCTTAGCCAGCGGGAGGATGGCCGGGGAGCTGTTTTTT
. | TRBJ1-1 | TRBV25-1 | 15 | . | CASSERSRGNTEAFF | TGTGCCAGCAGTGAGCGCAGCCGGGGGAACACTGAAGCTTTCTTT
TRBD1 | TRBJ1-1 | TRBV2 | 15 | . | CASSGGTGENTEAFF | TGTGCCAGCAGTGGAGGGACAGGGGAGAACACTGAAGCTTTCTTT
. | TRBJ2-2 | TRBV7-8 | 16 | . | CASSFGGILAPGELFF | TGTGCCAGCAGCTTTGGGGGCATACTCGCACCCGGGGAGCTGTTTTTT
. | TRBJ2-2 | TRBV1 | 18 | . | CTSSQDFYVDLHTGELFF | TGCACCAGCAGCCAAGATTTTTATGTGGACTTACACACCGGGGAGCTGTTTTTT
. | TRBJ1-2 | TRBV30 | 12 | . | CACQYGNYGYTF | TGTGCCTGCCAGTACGGGAACTATGGCTACACCTTC
. | TRBJ2-1 | TRBV7-9 | 19 | . | CASSFPARSPVSSYNEQFF | TGTGCCAGCAGCTTTCCCGCCCGTTCCCCTGTTAGCTCCTACAATGAGCAGTTCTTC
TRBD2 | TRBJ2-3 | TRBV9 | 17 | . | CASSLQTSGGSTDTQYF | TGTGCCAGCAGCTTACAGACTAGCGGAGGTAGCACAGATACGCAGTATTTT
TRBD1 | TRBJ1-1 | TRBV13 | 15 | . | CASSPRTGGGTEAFF | TGTGCCAGCAGCCCGCGGACAGGGGGCGGGACTGAAGCTTTCTTT
TRBD2 | TRBJ2-1 | TRBV4-2 | 17 | . | CASSQDGAGLGSNEQFF | TGTGCCAGCAGCCAAGATGGAGCGGGACTCGGTAGCAATGAGCAGTTCTTC
. | TRBJ1-4 | TRBV10-3 | 13 | . | CAIKQNVGEKLFF | TGTGCCATCAAACAGAACGTGGGTGAAAAACTGTTTTTT
TRBD2 | TRBJ2-7 | TRBV5-1 | 15 | . | CASSLLAGDSYEQYF | TGCGCCAGCAGCTTACTAGCGGGAGATTCCTACGAGCAGTACTTC
TRBD2 | TRBJ2-1 | TRBV9 | 17 | . | CASSVGAVVAGAGEQFF | TGTGCCAGCAGCGTAGGGGCCGTGGTAGCGGGAGCGGGTGAGCAGTTCTTC
TRBD1 | TRBJ1-3 | TRBV4-1 | 15 | . | CASSPGTGRGNTIYF | TGCGCCAGCAGCCCTGGGACAGGGCGAGGAAACACCATATATTTT
TRBD1 | TRBJ1-4 | TRBV7-9 | 14 | once | CASSPDRAAEKLFF | TGTGCCAGCAGCCCGGACAGGGCAGCTGAAAAACTGTTTTTT
. | TRBJ1-2 | TRBV5-1 | 15 | . | CASSPLASDSGGYTF | TGCGCCAGCAGCCCGTTAGCTTCGGACAGTGGGGGCTACACCTTC
TRBD2 | TRBJ2-1 | TRBV5-1 | 15 | . | CASSQGLAGGNEQFF | TGCGCCAGCAGCCAGGGACTAGCGGGAGGCAATGAGCAGTTCTTC
TRBD1 | TRBJ1-5 | TRBV4-1 | 16 | . | CASSHITGGIYQPQHF | TGCGCCAGCAGCCACATAACAGGGGGCATTTACCAGCCCCAGCATTTT